This entry lists 14 T cell receptor beta chains sequenced from one sample in a study of cytomegalovirus exposure and HLA in healthy donors. The PCR made use of 60 Vbeta and 13 Jbeta primers. TCRdb keeps only in-frame clones here, not all; method: immunoSEQ multiplex PCR. The sample contains over 90,000 clones, around four fifths of which appear only once. The source material was PBMCs. The source is a middle-aged man in good health and CMV-seronegative.

CDR3: CASSRAGYEQYF. The CDR3 DNA is TGTGCCAGCTCACGAGCCGGTTACGAGCAGTACTTC. V gene TRBV6-1 combines with J gene TRBJ2-7; no firm D call. Germline V lookup: CDR1 MNHNS, CDR2 SASEGT. This CDR3 has 12 residues. V was cut by 8 bases and J by 4 bases, with 12 bases left in between.

The J gene is TRBJ2-1, the V gene TRBV10-3; D is perhaps TRBD1 (6 bases). Germline V gives CDR1 ENHRY, CDR2 SYGVKD. CDR3 length equals 15 residues. Trimming took off 3 bases at V and 2 bases at J, with 11 bases between the two ends. DNA of the CDR3: TGTGCCATCAGTGATGGCAGGGGCACCTACAATGAGCAGTTCTTC. Its translation: CAISDGRGTYNEQFF.

J is TRBJ2-3 and V is TRBV18; 13 bases match TRBD2. CDR3 length equals 15 residues. V was pared by 0 bases and J by 8 bases, with 2 bases of the junction left unmatched. The germline V gene encodes CDR1 KGHSH and CDR2 LQKENI. CDR3 nucleotides: TGTGCCAGCTCACCACCTGGACTAGCGGGGGCTACGCAGTATTTT. It yields the protein CASSPPGLAGATQYF.

This clone has more than one count but fewer than ten. The genes are TRBV7-2 and TRBJ1-1; 7 bases map to TRBD1. CDR3 length equals 16 residues. V lost 5 bases to trimming and J lost 8 bases; unmatched junction nucleotides: 17. Per the germline V gene, CDR1 is SGHTA and CDR2 is FQGNSA. The CDR3 spells CASSPQMGQMKPEAFF. The DNA for the CDR3 is TGTGCCAGCAGCCCTCAAATGGGACAGATGAAGCCCGAAGCTTTCTTT.

The genes are TRBV9 and TRBJ2-5, with 13 bases lining up with TRBD2. The CDR3 extends over 15 amino acids. After removal of 4 bases from V and 4 bases from J, the junction contained 4 bases not matched to a gene. From germline, CDR1 is SGDLS and CDR2 YYNGEE. The CDR3 here is CASSPGLAGVETQYF. The CDR3 nucleotides read TGTGCCAGCAGCCCTGGACTAGCGGGGGTAGAGACCCAGTACTTC.

The gene calls are TRBV7-9 and TRBJ2-3, with TRBD2 matching 11 bases. The germline V gene has CDR1 SEHNR and CDR2 FQNEAQ (reference sequence). The CDR3 extends over 15 amino acids. V gave up 5 bases and J gave up 3 bases; unmatched junction bases: 4. CDR3 residues: CASSPGLAETDTQYF. The CDR3 coding sequence is TGTGCCAGCAGCCCGGGACTAGCGGAGACAGATACGCAGTATTTT.

V and J are TRBV9 and TRBJ1-1, with a possible D match to TRBD1 (6 bases). V shed 4 bases and J shed 5 bases, with 18 bases lying between them. This CDR3 is built from 15 residues. Per germline, CDR1 SGDLS and CDR2 YYNGEE. The CDR3 bases are TGTGCCAGCAGCCTCGATAGAGCCAGGGGAACTGAAGCTTTCTTT. Residues: CASSLDRARGTEAFF. Full variable domain (outside the CDR3, taken from reference TRBV9 and TRBJ1-1): DSGVTQTPKHLITATGQRVTLRCSPRSGDLSVYWYQQSLDQGLQFLIQYYNGEERAKGNILERFSAQQFPDLHSELNLSSLELGDSALYFCASSLDRARGTEAFFGQGTRLTVV.

This clone appeared a single time. The J gene is TRBJ1-2, the V gene TRBV7-2; 8 bases match TRBD1. With V trimmed by 5 bases and J by 4 bases, 6 bases remained unmatched. Germline V gene sequence: CDR1 SGHTA, CDR2 FQGNSA. This CDR3 is built from 14 residues. The CDR3, as DNA: TGTGCCAGCAGCATAACAGGGGGAGGCTATGGCTACACCTTC. Translating it yields CASSITGGGYGYTF.

The chain links TRBV28 to TRBJ1-1; perhaps TRBD1 as D (5 bases). V lost 6 bases and J 3 bases, leaving 14 bases between the germline ends. Germline loops: CDR1 MDHEN, CDR2 SYDVKM. The CDR3 is 14 residues long. The CDR3 sequence is CASRIDRGYTEAFF. The CDR3 nucleotides are TGTGCCAGCAGAATAGACAGAGGCTACACTGAAGCTTTCTTT. The entire variable domain, with the rest obtained from reference TRBV28 and TRBJ1-1, is as follows: DVKVTQSSRYLVKRTGEKVFLECVQDMDHENMFWYRQDPGLGLRLIYFSYDVKMKEKGDIPEGYSVSREKKERFSLILESASTNQTSMYLCASRIDRGYTEAFFGQGTRLTVV.

A remark on this clone: At one of its ends the junction is not consistent with the germline gene, which may arise from a read error. This rearrangement joins TRBV7-9 to TRBJ2-7; 11 bases align to TRBD1. The CDR3 spans 16 residues. The germline V gene has CDR1 SEHNR and CDR2 FQNEAQ (reference sequence). The CDR3 nucleotides are TGTTCCAGCAGCTTATACCGGACAGGGGGCAGCTACGAGCAGTACTTC. This translates into CSSSLYRTGGSYEQYF.

The chain's CDR3 is CASSARTGSYEQYF. The CDR3 DNA follows: TGCGCCAGCAGCGCTCGGACAGGTTCCTACGAGCAGTACTTC. This chain links TRBV4-1 with TRBJ2-7; 7 bases match TRBD1. The CDR3 has 14 amino acids. The germline V gene encodes CDR1 MGHRA and CDR2 YSYEKL. V lost 5 bases and J lost 1; bases outside the gene matches: 5.

This chain joins TRBV19 and TRBJ1-1; 10 positions agree with TRBD1. The J segment lost 0 bases and the V segment lost 8 bases, leaving 3 bases of the junction unmatched. Looked up from germline, CDR1 is LNHDA and CDR2 is SQIVND (reference sequence). This CDR3 has 14 residues. The CDR3 sequence: CASGDRGLNTEAFF. In DNA form, the CDR3 reads TGTGCCAGTGGGGACAGGGGTTTGAACACTGAAGCTTTCTTT. Complete variable domain (other parts from reference TRBV19 and TRBJ1-1): DGGITQSPKYLFRKEGQNVTLSCEQNLNHDAMYWYRQDPGQGLRLIYYSQIVNDFQKGDIAEGYSVSREKKESFPLTVTSAQKNPTAFYLCASGDRGLNTEAFFGQGTRLTVV.

The rearrangement uses TRBV5-1 and TRBJ1-1; the match to TRBD1 covers 9 bases. CDR1 is SGHRS and CDR2 is YFSETQ in the germline V gene. The CDR3 is 17 residues long. V gave up 4 bases and J gave up 3 bases; unmatched junction bases: 13. The CDR3 region has the DNA TGCGCCAGCAGCGCCATCCCGGGACAGGGAGCGGACACTGAAGCTTTCTTT. It encodes CASSAIPGQGADTEAFF.

This chain connects TRBV21-1 to TRBJ1-3; the D call in the table, TRBD1, was not verified against the DNA. TRBV21-1 is a listed pseudogene. This CDR3 is built from 20 residues. The CDR3 protein is CASSNRGGGQGITAGNTIYF. CDR3 in DNA: TGTGCCAGCAGCAATCGAGGAGGGGGACAGGGTATAACGGCTGGAAACACCATATATTTT.